Below are 12 T cell receptor beta chains sequenced from a single sample in a study of PD-L1 blockade in urothelial cancer (dated by TCRdb to 2016 to 2017). The time point label corresponds to: peripheral blood 6 weeks after treatment start. The protocol used for the library was the immunoSEQ multiplex PCR assay. TCRdb re-hosts the immuneACCESS table, in-frame sequences only. Its copies lack some clones; in the studies checked, an unresolved V gene accounts for under half of them, and the cause for the rest is not known. The sample data list about 90,000 clones, and over 80% of these were observed just once. The ten largest clones represent around 7.7% of the sample. The sample was PBMCs, taken around atezolizumab (anti-PD-L1) treatment. These receptors came from a man aged 65 to 79 with urothelial cancer.

J is TRBJ1-2 and V is TRBV6-5; 10 bases are shared with TRBD1. CDR3 length: 15 amino acids. Germline loops: CDR1 MNHEY, CDR2 SVGAGI. Losses at the gene ends were 0 bases for V and 2 bases for J; bases not matched to a gene: 0. DNA for the CDR3: TGTGCCAGCAGTTACTCGACAGGGGGCAACTATGGCTACACCTTC. Its translation is CASSYSTGGNYGYTF.

The chain recombines TRBV5-1 with TRBJ2-7, with D possibly TRBD1 on 6 matching bases. From germline, CDR1 is SGHRS and CDR2 YFSETQ. The CDR3 runs 16 residues. Trimming cost V 0 bases and J 7 bases, with 20 bases left between them. This CDR3 is CASSLAPGTNFLEQYF. The DNA of the CDR3 is TGCGCCAGCAGCTTGGCCCCCGGGACAAATTTTCTGGAGCAGTACTTC. The full variable domain, its missing parts supplied by reference TRBV5-1 and TRBJ2-7, is KAGVTQTPRYLIKTRGQQVTLSCSPISGHRSVSWYQQTPGQGLQFLFEYFSETQRNKGNFPGRFSGRQFSNSRSEMNVSTLELGDSALYLCASSLAPGTNFLEQYFGPGTRLTVT.

The chain couples TRBV27 to TRBJ2-5; TRBD1 matches 10 bases. J was trimmed by 3 bases and V by 2 bases; bases with no gene match: 9. The CDR3 has 17 amino acids. Germline loops: CDR1 MNHEY, CDR2 SMNVEV (reference sequence). CDR3 in amino acids: CASSLDPPGQGKETQYF. For the CDR3, the DNA is TGTGCCAGCAGTTTAGATCCCCCGGGACAGGGGAAAGAGACCCAGTACTTC.

This clone was seen a few times. The rearrangement joins TRBV11-2 to TRBJ2-1; D remains unclear. The ends were cut back, 1 base at V and 7 bases at J, with 2 bases in the middle. Germline lookup yields CDR1 SGHAT and CDR2 FQNNGV. The CDR3 has 11 residues. The CDR3 here is CASSLVNEQFF. The CDR3 nucleotides are TGTGCCAGCAGCTTAGTAAATGAGCAGTTCTTC.

The DNA of the CDR3 is TGTGCCAGCAGTTCTGTGGGACAGGGGATAGCAGATACGCAGTATTTT. Translating gives CASSSVGQGIADTQYF. V gene TRBV5-6 combines with J gene TRBJ2-3; TRBD1 matches 10 bases. Trimming at V came to 5 bases and at J to 4 bases, leaving 10 bases not matched to a gene. Germline V CDR1 and CDR2: SGHDT, YYEEEE. The CDR3 extends over 16 amino acids.

CDR3 bases: TGTGCCAGCAGCCAAGTAGCGGGAGGGGAAGCAGATACGCAGTATTTT. This translates into CASSQVAGGEADTQYF. V usage is TRBV4-2 and J usage is TRBJ2-3, with 11 bases identical to TRBD2. V gave up 1 base and J gave up 4 bases; unmatched junction bases: 4. From germline, CDR1 is LGHNA and CDR2 YNFKEQ. The CDR3 is made up of 16 amino acids.

The chain combines TRBV9 with TRBJ2-7, with D possibly being TRBD2 (6 bases). CDR3 length: 13 residues. Per germline, CDR1 SGDLS and CDR2 YYNGEE. The V end was cut by 0 bases, the J end by 6 bases, with 10 bases between. In nucleotides, the CDR3 is TGTGCCAGCAGCGTAGCCCTAGCGAGCGAGCAGTACTTC. It encodes CASSVALASEQYF.

This clone was counted only a few times. The chain has TRBV5-6 and TRBJ2-4; D is unclear. Germline-derived CDR1 and CDR2 are SGHDT and YYEEEE. The CDR3 has 15 residues. The V gene lost 3 bases and the J gene lost 4 bases, with 14 bases spanning the gap. CDR3 coding DNA: TGTGCCAGCAGCTCCCCCTTAGAGTGGAAAAACATTCAGTACTTC. It is translated as CASSSPLEWKNIQYF.

The chain combines TRBV27 with TRBJ2-3; the D gene is possibly TRBD2 (5 bases). The germline V and J ends were trimmed by 6 bases and 2 bases, with 12 bases remaining between them. Looked up from germline, CDR1 is MNHEY and CDR2 is SMNVEV (reference sequence). The CDR3 is made up of 14 amino acids. CDR3 region: CASRLDFSTDTQYF. CDR3 nucleotides: TGTGCCAGCAGACTGGACTTCTCCACAGATACGCAGTATTTT.

The CDR3 coding sequence is TGTGCCAGCAGATACAGGGTAGATGGGGAAAAACTGTTTTTT. It is translated as CASRYRVDGEKLFF. This chain links TRBV6-1 with TRBJ1-4; D perhaps matches TRBD1 (6 bases). V was pared by 6 bases and J by 8 bases, with 16 bases between. This CDR3 is 14 amino acids long. The V gene's germline CDR1 is MNHNS and CDR2 SASEGT.

By its share, this clone is large. This chain joins TRBV7-6 and TRBJ1-1; 8 bases agree with TRBD1. CDR1 SGHVS and CDR2 FNYEAQ come from the germline V gene. J was trimmed by 6 bases and V by 4 bases; bases with no gene match: 10. The CDR3 runs 15 residues. CDR3 sequence: CASSSFQDREPEAFF. The CDR3 DNA is TGTGCCAGCAGCTCCTTCCAGGACAGGGAGCCTGAAGCTTTCTTT. The full variable domain, completed using reference TRBV7-6 and TRBJ1-1, is GAGVSQSPRYKVTKRGQDVALRCDPISGHVSLYWYRQALGQGPEFLTYFNYEAQQDKSGLPNDRFSAERPEGSISTLTIQRTEQRDSAMYRCASSSFQDREPEAFFGQGTRLTVV.

The rearrangement uses TRBV30 and TRBJ1-2; D remains ambiguous. V dropped 2 bases and J dropped 4 bases, with 11 bases sitting between them. Germline CDR1 is GTSNPN and CDR2 is SVGIG (reference sequence). This CDR3 region has 13 residues. CDR3 amino acids: CAWSTRPSYGYTF. DNA for the CDR3: TGTGCCTGGAGTACTCGCCCAAGCTATGGCTACACCTTC.